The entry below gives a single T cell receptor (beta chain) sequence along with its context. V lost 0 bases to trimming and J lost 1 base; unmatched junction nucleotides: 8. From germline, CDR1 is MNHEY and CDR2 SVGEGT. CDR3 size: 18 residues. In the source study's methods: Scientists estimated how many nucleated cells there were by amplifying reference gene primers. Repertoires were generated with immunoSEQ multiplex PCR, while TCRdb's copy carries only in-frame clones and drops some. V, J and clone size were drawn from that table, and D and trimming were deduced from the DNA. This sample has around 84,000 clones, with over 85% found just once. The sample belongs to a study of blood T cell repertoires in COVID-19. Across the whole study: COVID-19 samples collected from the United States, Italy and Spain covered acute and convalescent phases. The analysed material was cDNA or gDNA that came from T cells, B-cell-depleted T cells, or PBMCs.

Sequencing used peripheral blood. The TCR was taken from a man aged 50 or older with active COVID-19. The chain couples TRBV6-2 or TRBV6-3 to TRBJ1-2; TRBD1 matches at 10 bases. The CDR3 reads CASSYSTTGGLNNYGYTF. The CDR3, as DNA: TGTGCCAGCAGTTACTCGACGACAGGGGGCCTCAATAACTATGGCTACACCTTC.